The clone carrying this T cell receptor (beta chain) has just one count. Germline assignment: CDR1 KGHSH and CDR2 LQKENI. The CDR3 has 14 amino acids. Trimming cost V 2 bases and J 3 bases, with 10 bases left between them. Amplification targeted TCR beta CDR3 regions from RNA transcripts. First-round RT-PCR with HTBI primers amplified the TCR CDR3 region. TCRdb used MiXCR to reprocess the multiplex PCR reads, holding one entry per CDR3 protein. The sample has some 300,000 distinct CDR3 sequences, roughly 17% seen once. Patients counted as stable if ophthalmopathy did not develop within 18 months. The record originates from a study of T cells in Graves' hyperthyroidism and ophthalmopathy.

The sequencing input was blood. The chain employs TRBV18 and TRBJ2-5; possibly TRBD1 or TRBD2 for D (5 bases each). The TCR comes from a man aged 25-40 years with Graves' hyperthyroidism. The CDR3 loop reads CASSPRRGEETQYF. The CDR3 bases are TGTGCCAGCTCACCAAGAAGGGGAGAAGAGACCCAGTACTTC.